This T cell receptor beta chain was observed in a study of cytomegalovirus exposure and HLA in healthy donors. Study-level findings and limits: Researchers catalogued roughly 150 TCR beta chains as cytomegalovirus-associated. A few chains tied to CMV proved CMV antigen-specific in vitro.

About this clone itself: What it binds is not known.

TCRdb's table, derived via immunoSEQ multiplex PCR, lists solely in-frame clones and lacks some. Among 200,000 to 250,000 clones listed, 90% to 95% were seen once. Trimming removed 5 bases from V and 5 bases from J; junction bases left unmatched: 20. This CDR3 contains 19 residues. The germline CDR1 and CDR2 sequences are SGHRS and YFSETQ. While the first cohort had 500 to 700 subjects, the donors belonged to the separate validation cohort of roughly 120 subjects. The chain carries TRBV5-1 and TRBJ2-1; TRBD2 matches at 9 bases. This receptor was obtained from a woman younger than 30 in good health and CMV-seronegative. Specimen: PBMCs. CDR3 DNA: TGCGCCAGCAGACCCGAGGTAGCGGGAGTCCTAGGGGCTCACAATGAGCAGTTCTTC. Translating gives CASRPEVAGVLGAHNEQFF.